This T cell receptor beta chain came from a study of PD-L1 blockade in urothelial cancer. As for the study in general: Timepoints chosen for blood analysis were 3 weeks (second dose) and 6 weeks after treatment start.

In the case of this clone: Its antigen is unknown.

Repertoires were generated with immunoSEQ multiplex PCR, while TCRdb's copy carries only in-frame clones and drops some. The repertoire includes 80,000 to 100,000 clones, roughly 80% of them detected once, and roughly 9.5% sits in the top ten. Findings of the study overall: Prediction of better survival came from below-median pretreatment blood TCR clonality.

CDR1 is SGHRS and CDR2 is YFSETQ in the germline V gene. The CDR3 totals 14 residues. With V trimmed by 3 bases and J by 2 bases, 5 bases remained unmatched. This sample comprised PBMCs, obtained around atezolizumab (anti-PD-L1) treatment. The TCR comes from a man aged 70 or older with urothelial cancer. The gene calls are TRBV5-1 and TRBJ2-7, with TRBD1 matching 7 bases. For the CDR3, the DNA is TGCGCCAGCAGCTCGGGACAGCGTGCCTACGAGCAGTACTTC. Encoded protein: CASSSGQRAYEQYF.